This TCR beta chain was sequenced for a study of blood T cell repertoires in COVID-19. The assay was immunoSEQ multiplex PCR, and TCRdb's table has in-frame clones only and misses some. Seen here are about 410,000 clones, 75% to 90% observed once, and the top ten hold under 1.5%. In germline, CDR1 is KGHDR, CDR2 SFDVKD. With 9 bases removed from V and 5 bases from J, the gap between germline ends came to 16 bases. The length of the CDR3 is 14 residues. Material for sequencing was peripheral blood. V and J are TRBV24-1 and TRBJ2-1; D perhaps matches TRBD2 (6 bases). This TCR was recovered from a woman younger than 45 with active or convalescent COVID-19. The CDR3: CATSGDPWNNEQFF. The DNA of the CDR3 is TGTGCCACCTCGGGGGACCCCTGGAACAATGAGCAGTTCTTC.